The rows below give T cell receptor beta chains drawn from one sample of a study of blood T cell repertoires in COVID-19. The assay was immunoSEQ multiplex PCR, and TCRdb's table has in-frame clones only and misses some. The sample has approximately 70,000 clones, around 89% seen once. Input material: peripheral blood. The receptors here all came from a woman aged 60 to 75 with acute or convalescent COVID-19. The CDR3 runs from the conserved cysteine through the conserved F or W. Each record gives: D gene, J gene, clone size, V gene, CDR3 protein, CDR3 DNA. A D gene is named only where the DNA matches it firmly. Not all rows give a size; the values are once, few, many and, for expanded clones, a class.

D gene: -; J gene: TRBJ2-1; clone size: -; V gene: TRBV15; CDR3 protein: CATSRVPAGNEQFF; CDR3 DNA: TGTGCCACCAGCAGAGTGCCAGCGGGTAATGAGCAGTTCTTC
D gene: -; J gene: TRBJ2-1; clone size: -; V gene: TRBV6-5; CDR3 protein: CASSRVGEQFF; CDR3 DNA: TGTGCCAGCTCCCGGGTGGGTGAGCAGTTCTTC
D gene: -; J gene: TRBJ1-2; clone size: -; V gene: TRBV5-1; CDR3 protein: CASSLVQGLGGYTF; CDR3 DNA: TGCGCCAGCAGCTTGGTTCAGGGGCTGGGCGGCTACACCTTC
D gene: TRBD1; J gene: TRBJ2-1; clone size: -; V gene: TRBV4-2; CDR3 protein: CASSQWTGSSYNEQFF; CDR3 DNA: TGTGCCAGCAGCCAATGGACAGGGAGCTCCTACAATGAGCAGTTCTTC
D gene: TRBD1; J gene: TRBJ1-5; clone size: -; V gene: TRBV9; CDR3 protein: CASTGPGTGVDQPQHF; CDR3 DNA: TGTGCCAGCACCGGTCCCGGGACAGGGGTTGATCAGCCCCAGCATTTT
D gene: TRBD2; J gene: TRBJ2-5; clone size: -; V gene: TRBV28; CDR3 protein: CASSLVPELAGVETQYF; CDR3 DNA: TGTGCCAGCAGTTTAGTGCCTGAGCTAGCGGGGGTAGAGACCCAGTACTTC
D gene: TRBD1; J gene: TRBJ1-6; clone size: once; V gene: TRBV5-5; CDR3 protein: CASSPQGCNSPLHF; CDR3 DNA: TGTGCCAGCAGCCCACAGGGGTGTAATTCACCCCTCCACTTT
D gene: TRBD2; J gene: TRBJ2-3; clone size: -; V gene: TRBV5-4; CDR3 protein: CASSSGTSGISGTQYF; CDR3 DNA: TGTGCCAGCAGTTCCGGGACTAGCGGGATTTCGGGTACGCAGTATTTT
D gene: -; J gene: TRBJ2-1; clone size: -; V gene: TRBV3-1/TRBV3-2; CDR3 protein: CASSQHPSPTGYGQEQFF; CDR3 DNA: TGTGCCAGCAGCCAACACCCCTCCCCTACAGGTTATGGACAGGAGCAGTTCTTC
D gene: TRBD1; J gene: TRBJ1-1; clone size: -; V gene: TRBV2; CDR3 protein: CASDRGGTEAFF; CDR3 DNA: TGTGCCAGCGACAGGGGAGGTACTGAAGCTTTCTTT
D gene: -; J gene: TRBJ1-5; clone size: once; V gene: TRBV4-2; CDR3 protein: CASSQEDIGHGQPQHF; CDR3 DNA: TGTGCCAGCAGCCAAGAGGACATTGGACATGGACAGCCCCAGCATTTT
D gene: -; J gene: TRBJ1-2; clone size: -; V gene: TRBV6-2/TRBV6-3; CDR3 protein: CASSFRGSLYYGYTF; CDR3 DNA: TGTGCCAGCAGTTTCCGAGGCAGTCTATACTATGGCTACACCTTC
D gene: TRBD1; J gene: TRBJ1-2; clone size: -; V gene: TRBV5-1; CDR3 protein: CASSQGQGVGYTF; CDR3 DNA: TGCGCCAGCAGCCAAGGACAGGGTGTTGGCTACACCTTC
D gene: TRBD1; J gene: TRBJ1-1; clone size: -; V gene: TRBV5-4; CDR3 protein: CASSEGQTNTEAFF; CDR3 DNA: TGTGCCAGCAGCGAGGGACAGACGAACACTGAAGCTTTCTTT
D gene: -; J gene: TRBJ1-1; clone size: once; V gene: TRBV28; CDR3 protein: CASSLHPGRTEAFF; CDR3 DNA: TGTGCCAGCAGCCTCCACCCGGGTAGGACTGAAGCTTTCTTT